This TCR beta chain was sequenced in a study of blood T cell repertoires in COVID-19. Study as a whole: COVID-19 samples collected from the United States, Italy and Spain covered acute and convalescent phases.

Seattle researchers signed up patients amid active infection and tracked them longitudinally. Germline values: CDR1 SGHRS, CDR2 YFSETQ. V lost 7 bases and J lost 0; bases outside the gene matches: 4. The CDR3 has 13 amino acids. Original handling: Reference gene primer amplification in the assay estimated nucleated cell counts. Repertoires were generated with immunoSEQ multiplex PCR, while TCRdb's copy carries only in-frame clones and drops some. The V and J calls and clone size come from that table; D and trimming were worked out from the DNA. The sample carries about 140,000 clones, about nine tenths recorded once.

The chain combines TRBV5-1 with TRBJ2-7; 7 nucleotides line up with TRBD1. The sample consisted of peripheral blood. The TCR originated in a human donor with COVID-19, enrolled during active disease. The donor label of this sample is uncertain. CDR3 protein: CASARDSSYEQYF. CDR3 coding DNA: TGCGCCAGCGCCCGGGACAGCTCCTACGAGCAGTACTTC.